The clone carrying this T cell receptor (beta chain) was counted a few times. Its antigen is as yet unknown. Trimming shortened V by 4 bases and J by 0 bases, and 13 bases separated the two germline ends. The CDR3 totals 15 residues. CDR1 and CDR2 from the germline V gene are SGDLS and YYNGEE. The data are from a study of shared clonotypes between healthy human individuals. Study findings and constraints: For sorted subsets, rarefaction showed incomplete sequencing despite large depth.

Generated by immunoSEQ multiplex PCR, the TCRdb table keeps only in-frame clones and is missing some. The sample consists of over a million clones, approximately 80% of them appearing once. The receptor was isolated from a young man in good health. Some clones in this sample may be carry-over from other donors' samples. Sequencing was carried out using memory CD4+ T cells from PBMCs. As to subset: CD45RA-negative fraction. The genes are TRBV9 and TRBJ2-5; tentative D call: TRBD2 (5 bases). The CDR3 loop is CASSPRTGYQETQYF. CDR3 in DNA: TGTGCCAGCAGCCCTCGGACTGGGTACCAAGAGACCCAGTACTTC.